This TCR beta chain was documented in a study of human T cells and chemical hapten exposure. In germline, CDR1 is SQVTM, CDR2 ANQGSEA. V was cut by 2 bases and J by 5 bases, with 12 bases left in between. This CDR3 region has 13 residues. Time point indicated: pre-sensitization, week 0. Sample treatment: therapeutic diphenylcyclopropenone sensitization with weekly scalp DPC. This clonotype has ten or more counts. In TCRdb, the RACE reads were re-called with MiXCR into one record per CDR3 protein. The sample lists fewer than 300,000 distinct CDR3 sequences, approximately 8.6% occurring once. This sequence was found in a middle-aged woman with alopecia areata. Some clones in this sample may be carry-over from other donors' samples. The gene calls are TRBV29-1 and TRBJ2-5, with a possible D match to TRBD1 (5 bases). This material consisted of whole blood, taken in connection with sensitization to the hapten diphenylcyclopropenone (DPC). This CDR3 reads CSVERGAGETQYF. DNA for the CDR3: TGCAGCGTTGAAAGGGGCGCAGGGGAGACCCAGTACTTC.